This TCR beta chain came from a study of T-cell reconstitution after alpha-beta-depleted transplantation in children. A note on this clonotype: No antigen is known for it.

Preparing the TCRbeta library involved the use of unique molecular identifiers. TCRdb redid the calling of the PCR reads with MiXCR, one entry per CDR3 protein. This sample carries a few hundred thousand distinct CDR3 sequences, around 16% of them seen once, and the ten largest clones take 25% to 35%. General observations from the study: Reportedly, only several hundred clones from non-depleted graft cells drove alpha-beta T-cell counts at about two months. Among T cells one year after transplant, newly produced cells accounted for most counts and diversity. The high TCRbeta diversity at day 60 in some patients came from surviving recipient T cells and thymic progenitors.

The sequence was obtained from a boy in the first two years of life who had a stem cell transplant for Wiskott-Aldrich syndrome, so the T cells may come from the graft donor. The sequences come from PBMCs, mostly from graft donor cells, collected 360 days after TCRalphabeta/CD19-depleted stem cell transplant.

As DNA, the CDR3 is TGCAGTGCTAGTAAGAGATCCTATAATTCACCCCTCCACTTT. This codes for CSASKRSYNSPLHF. The V call is TRBV20-1, the J call TRBJ1-6, with D hard to call. This CDR3 region has 14 residues. The V end lost 3 bases, the J end lost 1 base, and 7 bases lay between the germline ends. Per the germline V gene, CDR1 is DFQATT and CDR2 is SNEGSKA (reference sequence).